The TCR beta chain described here comes from a study of blood T cell repertoires in COVID-19. This clone was recorded at least ten times. Here immunoSEQ multiplex PCR was the method, and the copy in TCRdb shows in-frame clones only, minus some. The data show tens of thousands of clones, around 87% seen once. The CDR3 has 12 residues. The J segment lost 6 bases and the V segment lost 3 bases, leaving 1 base of the junction unmatched. The chain has TRBV12-3 or TRBV12-4 and TRBJ1-1; 7 nucleotides line up with TRBD1. Sequencing input: peripheral blood. The clonotype comes from a man between 45 and 60 years old with active COVID-19. The CDR3 DNA follows: TGTGCCAGCAGTTTGAGGGGGCCTGAAGCTTTCTTT. This gives the protein CASSLRGPEAFF.